The 21 T cell receptor beta chains reported below all come from one sample, sequenced in a study of blood T cell repertoires in COVID-19. The method was immunoSEQ multiplex PCR; TCRdb's version includes in-frame clones alone and lacks a portion of them. The sample includes 90,000 to 130,000 clones, roughly 76% seen only once; the top ten take under 10%. What was sequenced was peripheral blood. The receptors originated from a woman aged 55 to 70 with acute or convalescent COVID-19.

In this sample, this clone turned up a few times. The chain uses TRBV7-9 and TRBJ2-3; TRBD2 matches at 10 bases. The CDR3 is 15 residues long. CDR1 is SEHNR, CDR2 FQNEAQ, per germline (reference sequence). V lost 10 bases and J lost 5; bases outside the gene matches: 12. The CDR3 spells CAISLTSGLEDTQYF. DNA of the CDR3: TGTGCCATATCCCTGACTAGCGGGTTAGAAGATACGCAGTATTTT.

The chain employs TRBV11-3 and TRBJ2-7, with D maybe TRBD1 (5 bases). V was shortened by 5 bases and J by 7 bases, with 21 bases between the two germline ends. This CDR3 comprises 15 residues. Germline lookup yields CDR1 SGHNT and CDR2 YENEEA. DNA of the CDR3: TGTGCCAGCAGCAGGGCTACAGGCGGTAGGGGAGAGCAGTACTTC. Translation: CASSRATGGRGEQYF.

This clone was detected only once. This sequence joins TRBV7-8 and TRBJ2-5; the match to TRBD1 covers 7 bases. Germline assignment: CDR1 SGHVS and CDR2 FQNEAQ. There are 15 residues in the CDR3. V trimming: 3 bases; J trimming: 1 base; junction bases outside the gene matches: 5. The CDR3 region is CASSFSGQVQETQYF. For the CDR3, the DNA is TGTGCCAGCAGCTTCAGTGGACAGGTCCAAGAGACCCAGTACTTC.

This clone was recorded a few times. The chain carries TRBV29-1 and TRBJ1-2; possible D gene TRBD1, 5 bases. Germline CDR1 and CDR2: SQVTM and ANQGSEA. CDR3 length: 15 amino acids. Trimming cost V 0 bases and J 8 bases, with 19 bases left between them. CDR3 loop: CSVEEHPGLGSGYTF. DNA of the CDR3: TGCAGCGTTGAAGAGCATCCGGGACTGGGATCAGGCTACACCTTC.

J is TRBJ1-2 and V is TRBV3-1 (or the pseudogene TRBV3-2); D perhaps matches TRBD1 (5 bases). The CDR3 consists of 14 residues. Trimming took off 1 base at V and 8 bases at J, with 14 bases between the two ends. Germline V gene data show CDR1 as LGHDT and CDR2 as YNNKEL (reference sequence). The CDR3 loop reads CASSQGQGPRGYTF. Written as DNA, the CDR3 is TGTGCCAGCAGCCAAGGGCAGGGTCCGAGGGGCTACACCTTC.

The chain is built from TRBV11-2 and TRBJ1-2, with TRBD1 matching 7 bases. With 7 bases clipped from V and 2 bases from J, the junction kept 4 bases outside the gene matches. The CDR3 is 13 residues long. Germline V lookup: CDR1 SGHAT, CDR2 FQNNGV. CDR3: CASTRQGNYGYTF. The CDR3 nucleotides read TGTGCCAGCACGCGACAGGGAAACTATGGCTACACCTTC.

The V gene is TRBV4-1, the J gene TRBJ1-1; 11 nucleotides match TRBD1. The CDR3 length is 13 residues. Per germline, CDR1 MGHRA and CDR2 YSYEKL. The J segment lost 10 bases and the V segment lost 5 bases, leaving 6 bases of the junction unmatched. The DNA for the CDR3 is TGCGCCAGCAGCGAGGACAGGGGGCGCGTAGCTTTCTTT. It codes for CASSEDRGRVAFF.

The chain links TRBV27 to TRBJ2-2; D is unclear. This CDR3 is 13 amino acids long. Trimming removed 0 bases at V and 4 bases at J, with 3 bases between. Germline CDR1 MNHEY, CDR2 SMNVEV (reference sequence). Here the CDR3 DNA reads TGTGCCAGCAGTTTATCCGGCACCGGGGAGCTGTTTTTT. This translates into CASSLSGTGELFF.

V gene TRBV13 combines with J gene TRBJ1-1; weak D call: TRBD1 (5 bases). V was cut by 4 bases and J by 2 bases, with 8 bases left in between. This CDR3 contains 13 residues. Looked up from germline, CDR1 is PRHDT and CDR2 is FYEKMQ (reference sequence). CDR3 DNA: TGTGCCAGCAGCTCCGACAGTAACACTGAAGCTTTCTTT. Translation gives CASSSDSNTEAFF.

This clone was counted only a few times. This chain connects TRBV7-2 to TRBJ2-6; TRBD1 aligns across 12 bases. J lost 3 bases, V lost 5 bases, and 2 bases had no gene match. The CDR3 is 16 amino acids. CDR1 and CDR2 (germline): SGHTA, FQGNSA. The CDR3 region is CASSRDRGRGANVLTF. For the CDR3, the DNA is TGTGCCAGCAGCCGGGACAGGGGGCGTGGGGCCAACGTCCTGACTTTC. Supplemented by reference TRBV7-2 and TRBJ2-6, the full variable domain reads GAGVSQSPSNKVTEKGKDVELRCDPISGHTALYWYRQSLGQGLEFLIYFQGNSAPDKSGLPSDRFSAERTGGSVSTLTIQRTQQEDSAVYLCASSRDRGRGANVLTFGAGSRLTVL.

This chain links TRBV7-3 with TRBJ1-1, with 12 nucleotides matching TRBD1. The V gene's germline CDR1 is SGHTA and CDR2 FQGTGA. There are 16 residues in the CDR3. V gave up 4 bases and J gave up 4 bases; unmatched junction bases: 7. The CDR3 sequence: CASSSHGTGGGTEAFF. CDR3 bases: TGTGCCAGCAGCTCGCATGGGACAGGGGGCGGCACTGAAGCTTTCTTT.

The chain recombines TRBV2 with TRBJ1-1, with D hard to call. CDR1 is SNHLY, CDR2 FYNNEI, per germline. This CDR3 spans 14 amino acids. Deletions cut 8 bases from V and 5 bases from J, with 18 bases between. In DNA form, the CDR3 reads TGTGCCAGCGAAGGCGGCGTTCGAAGGACTGAAGCTTTCTTT. Amino acid sequence: CASEGGVRRTEAFF. The full variable domain, in which reference TRBV2 and TRBJ1-1 provide the parts outside the CDR3, is EPEVTQTPSHQVTQMGQEVILRCVPISNHLYFYWYRQILGQKVEFLVSFYNNEISEKSEIFDDQFSVERPDGSNFTLKIRSTKLEDSAMYFCASEGGVRRTEAFFGQGTRLTVV.

The chain has TRBV7-8 and TRBJ1-3; 8 nucleotides align to TRBD1. Germline loops: CDR1 SGHVS, CDR2 FQNEAQ. This CDR3 is 15 amino acids long. With V trimmed by 4 bases and J by 6 bases, 8 bases remained unmatched. DNA of the CDR3: TGTGCCAGCAGCTCCCGCGGGACAGGCATAAACACCATATATTTT. Amino acid sequence: CASSSRGTGINTIYF.

This clone was seen more than once but under ten times. The chain links TRBV9 to TRBJ1-4; no clear D gene. The CDR3 has 15 residues. Trimming removed 0 bases from V and 4 bases from J, with 10 bases in between. Germline V CDR1 and CDR2: SGDLS, YYNGEE. CDR3 residues: CASSVAAGNNEKLFF. In DNA form, the CDR3 reads TGTGCCAGCAGCGTAGCGGCAGGCAATAATGAAAAACTGTTTTTT.

The chain uses TRBV5-1 and TRBJ2-1; D remains ambiguous. Trimming left V 0 bases short and J 5 bases short, with 6 bases between. This CDR3 contains 13 residues. Germline V gene data show CDR1 as SGHRS and CDR2 as YFSETQ. The CDR3 protein is CASSLDLDNEQFF. CDR3 bases: TGCGCCAGCAGCTTGGATCTAGACAATGAGCAGTTCTTC.

The chain uses TRBV11-2 and TRBJ2-3; 10 positions agree with TRBD1. The CDR3 is made up of 17 amino acids. V lost 4 bases to trimming and J lost 5 bases; unmatched junction nucleotides: 12. Per the germline V gene, CDR1 is SGHAT and CDR2 is FQNNGV. The CDR3 coding sequence is TGTGCCAGCAGCTCCCTTTCCGGGACAGGGGAGAAAGATACGCAGTATTTT. It yields the protein CASSSLSGTGEKDTQYF.

The J gene is TRBJ1-2, the V gene TRBV6-5; no clear D. V was pared by 8 bases and J by 4 bases, with 17 bases between. The V gene's germline CDR1 is MNHEY and CDR2 SVGAGI. The CDR3 has 14 residues. CDR3 in amino acids: CASLKEGRGYGYTF. The CDR3 DNA is TGTGCCAGCCTTAAAGAGGGTCGAGGCTATGGCTACACCTTC.

Only a few counts were recorded for this clone. The chain joins TRBV9 to TRBJ2-3, with 9 bases aligning to TRBD2. The germline CDR1 and CDR2 sequences are SGDLS and YYNGEE. This CDR3 is built from 14 residues. The trim removed 4 bases at V and 4 bases at J, leaving 4 bases unmatched. The CDR3 region is CASSPRTSADTQYF. DNA for the CDR3: TGTGCCAGCAGCCCCCGGACTAGCGCAGATACGCAGTATTTT. The variable domain in full, with the rest retrieved from reference TRBV9 and TRBJ2-3, is DSGVTQTPKHLITATGQRVTLRCSPRSGDLSVYWYQQSLDQGLQFLIQYYNGEERAKGNILERFSAQQFPDLHSELNLSSLELGDSALYFCASSPRTSADTQYFGPGTRLTVL.

The chain couples TRBV9 to TRBJ2-7; D possibly corresponds to TRBD1 (5 bases). The CDR3 consists of 12 residues. Germline V lookup: CDR1 SGDLS, CDR2 YYNGEE. Trimming stripped 3 bases from V and 4 bases from J, with 8 bases between. The CDR3, as DNA: TGTGCCAGCAGCGCCACAGGATACGAGCAGTACTTC. It yields the protein CASSATGYEQYF.

The rearrangement uses TRBV13 and TRBJ1-6; 9 nucleotides match TRBD1. The CDR3 has 16 amino acids. Germline V gene lookup returns CDR1 PRHDT and CDR2 FYEKMQ (reference sequence). The V gene end was trimmed by 5 bases and the J gene end by 6 bases; junction bases not matched to a gene: 8. This chain's CDR3 is CASSARTGAPNSPLHF. CDR3 in DNA: TGTGCCAGCAGCGCCCGGACAGGGGCCCCTAATTCACCCCTCCACTTT. Supplemented by reference TRBV13 and TRBJ1-6, the full variable domain reads AAGVIQSPRHLIKEKRETATLKCYPIPRHDTVYWYQQGPGQDPQFLISFYEKMQSDKGSIPDRFSAQQFSDYHSELNMSSLELGDSALYFCASSARTGAPNSPLHFGNGTRLTVT.

The chain combines TRBV12-3 or TRBV12-4 with TRBJ1-4; no reliable D call. V gave up 2 bases and J gave up 7 bases, with 2 bases separating them. The CDR3 runs 11 residues. The CDR3 loop reads CASSLREKLFF. In nucleotides, the CDR3 is TGTGCCAGCAGTTTACGTGAAAAACTGTTTTTT.